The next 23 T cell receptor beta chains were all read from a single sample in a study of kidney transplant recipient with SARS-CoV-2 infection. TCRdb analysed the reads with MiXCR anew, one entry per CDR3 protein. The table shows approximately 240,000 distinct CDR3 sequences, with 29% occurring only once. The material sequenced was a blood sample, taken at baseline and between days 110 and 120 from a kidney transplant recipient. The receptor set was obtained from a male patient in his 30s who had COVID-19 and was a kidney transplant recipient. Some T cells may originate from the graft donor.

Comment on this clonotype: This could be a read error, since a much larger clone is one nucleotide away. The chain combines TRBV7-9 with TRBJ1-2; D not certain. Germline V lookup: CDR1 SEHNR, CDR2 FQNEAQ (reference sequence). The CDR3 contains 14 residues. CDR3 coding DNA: TGTGCCAGCGGCTTGGATACTCTATGGTATGGCTACACCTTC. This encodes CASGLDTLWYGYTF.

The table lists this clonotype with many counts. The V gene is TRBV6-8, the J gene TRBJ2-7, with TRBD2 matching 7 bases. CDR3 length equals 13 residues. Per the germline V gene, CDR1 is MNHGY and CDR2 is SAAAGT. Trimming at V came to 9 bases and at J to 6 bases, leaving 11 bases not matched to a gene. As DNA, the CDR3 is TGTGCCAGTAGACAAGAGCCTAGCGGCGAGCAGTACTTC. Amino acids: CASRQEPSGEQYF.

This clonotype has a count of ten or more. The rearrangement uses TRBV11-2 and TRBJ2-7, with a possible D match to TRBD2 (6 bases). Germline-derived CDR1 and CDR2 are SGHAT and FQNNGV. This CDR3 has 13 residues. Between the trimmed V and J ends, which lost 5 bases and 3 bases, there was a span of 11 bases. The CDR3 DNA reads TGTGCCAGCAGCGATCGGGGGATCTACGAGCAGTACTTC. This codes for CASSDRGIYEQYF.

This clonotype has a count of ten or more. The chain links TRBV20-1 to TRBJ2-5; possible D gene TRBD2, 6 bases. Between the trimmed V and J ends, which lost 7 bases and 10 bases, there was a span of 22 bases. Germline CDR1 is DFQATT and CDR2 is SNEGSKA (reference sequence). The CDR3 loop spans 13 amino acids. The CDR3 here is CSVPGQGTLDQYF. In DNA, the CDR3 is TGCAGTGTTCCAGGCCAAGGGACTCTAGACCAGTACTTC.

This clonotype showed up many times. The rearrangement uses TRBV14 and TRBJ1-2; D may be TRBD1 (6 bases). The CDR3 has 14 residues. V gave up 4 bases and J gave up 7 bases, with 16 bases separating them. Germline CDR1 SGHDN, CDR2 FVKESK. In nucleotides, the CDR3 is TGTGCCAGCAGCCCACAACAGGGAAATGGTGGCTACACCTTC. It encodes CASSPQQGNGGYTF.

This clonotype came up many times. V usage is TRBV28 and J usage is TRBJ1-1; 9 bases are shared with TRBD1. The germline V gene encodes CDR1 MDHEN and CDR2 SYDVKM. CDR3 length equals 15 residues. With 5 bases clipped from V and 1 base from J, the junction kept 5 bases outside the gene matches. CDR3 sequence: CASSTGGNPNTEAFF. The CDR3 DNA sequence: TGTGCCAGCAGTACAGGGGGCAACCCGAACACTGAAGCTTTCTTT. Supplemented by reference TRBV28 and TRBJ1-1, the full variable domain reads DVKVTQSSRYLVKRTGEKVFLECVQDMDHENMFWYRQDPGLGLRLIYFSYDVKMKEKGDIPEGYSVSREKKERFSLILESASTNQTSMYLCASSTGGNPNTEAFFGQGTRLTVV.

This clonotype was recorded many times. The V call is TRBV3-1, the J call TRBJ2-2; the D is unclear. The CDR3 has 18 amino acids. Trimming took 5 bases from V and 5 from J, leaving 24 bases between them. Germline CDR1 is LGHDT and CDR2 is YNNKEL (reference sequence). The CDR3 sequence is CASSNAGPISGLTGELFF. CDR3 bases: TGTGCCAGCAGCAATGCTGGTCCCATTTCAGGCTTGACCGGGGAGCTGTTTTTT.

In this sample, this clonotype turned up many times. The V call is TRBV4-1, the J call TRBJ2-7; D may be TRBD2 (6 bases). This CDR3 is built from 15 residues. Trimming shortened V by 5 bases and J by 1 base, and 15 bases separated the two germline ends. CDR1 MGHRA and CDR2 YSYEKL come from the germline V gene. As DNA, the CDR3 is TGCGCCAGCAGCGAAGCGGGCCCCCTTTCCTACGAGCAGTACTTC. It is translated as CASSEAGPLSYEQYF.

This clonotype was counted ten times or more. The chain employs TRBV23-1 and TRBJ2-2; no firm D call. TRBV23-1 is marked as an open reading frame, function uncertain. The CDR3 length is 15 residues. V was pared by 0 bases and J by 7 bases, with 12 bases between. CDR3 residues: CASSQSERCNGELFF. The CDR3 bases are TGCGCCAGCAGTCAATCCGAGCGTTGCAACGGGGAGCTGTTTTTT.

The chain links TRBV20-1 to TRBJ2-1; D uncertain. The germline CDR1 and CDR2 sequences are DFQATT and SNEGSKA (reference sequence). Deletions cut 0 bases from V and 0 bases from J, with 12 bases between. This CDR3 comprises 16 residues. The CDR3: CSARDPAVSSYNEQFF. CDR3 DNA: TGCAGTGCTAGAGATCCGGCGGTAAGCTCCTACAATGAGCAGTTCTTC.

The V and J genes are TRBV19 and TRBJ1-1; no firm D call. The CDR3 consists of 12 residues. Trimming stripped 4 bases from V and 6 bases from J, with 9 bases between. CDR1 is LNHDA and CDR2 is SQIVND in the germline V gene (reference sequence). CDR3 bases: TGTGCCAGTAGTAACGGGGAGGCTGAAGCTTTCTTT. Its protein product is CASSNGEAEAFF.

CDR3 protein: CASSKRPELAGGKDMQYF. The CDR3 DNA is TGTGCCAGCAGCAAACGCCCCGAACTAGCGGGAGGTAAGGATATGCAGTATTTT. The chain carries TRBV21-1 and TRBJ2-3; the table's D call, TRBD2, was not checked against the DNA. TRBV21-1 is reported as a pseudogene. The CDR3 sequence is 18 residues long.

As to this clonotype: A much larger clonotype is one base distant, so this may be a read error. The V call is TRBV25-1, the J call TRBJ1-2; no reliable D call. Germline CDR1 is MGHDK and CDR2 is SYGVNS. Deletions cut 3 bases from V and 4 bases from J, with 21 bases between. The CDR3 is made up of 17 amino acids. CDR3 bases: TGTGCCAGCAGTGAGTTATTAGAACTGGGAAGGACCTATGGCTACACCTTC. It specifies CASSELLELGRTYGYTF.

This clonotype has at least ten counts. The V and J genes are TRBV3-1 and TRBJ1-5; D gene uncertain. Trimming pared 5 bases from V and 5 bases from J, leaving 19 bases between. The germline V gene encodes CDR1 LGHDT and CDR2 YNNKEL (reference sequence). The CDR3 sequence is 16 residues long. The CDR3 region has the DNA TGTGCCAGCAGCTTCTCCCATTTTTGGCATCATCAGCCCCAGCATTTT. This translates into CASSFSHFWHHQPQHF.

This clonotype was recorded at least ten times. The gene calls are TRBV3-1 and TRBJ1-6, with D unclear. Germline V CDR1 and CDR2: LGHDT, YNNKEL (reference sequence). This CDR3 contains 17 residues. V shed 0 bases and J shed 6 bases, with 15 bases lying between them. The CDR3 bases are TGTGCCAGCAGCCAAGATAAACGGAGGTCGGGTAATTCACCCCTCCACTTT. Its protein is CASSQDKRRSGNSPLHF.

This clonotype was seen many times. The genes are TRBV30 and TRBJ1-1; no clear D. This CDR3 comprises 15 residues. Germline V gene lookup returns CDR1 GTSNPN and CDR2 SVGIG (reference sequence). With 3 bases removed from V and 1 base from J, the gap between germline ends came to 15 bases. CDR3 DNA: TGTGCCTGGAGCCGTCTTAATCGGGGGAACACTGAAGCTTTCTTT. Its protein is CAWSRLNRGNTEAFF.

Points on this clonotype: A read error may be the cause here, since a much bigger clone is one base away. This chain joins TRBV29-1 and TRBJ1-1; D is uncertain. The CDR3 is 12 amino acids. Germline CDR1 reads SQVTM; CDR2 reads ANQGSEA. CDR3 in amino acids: CSTRYSHYESFF. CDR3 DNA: TGCAGCACGCGGTACAGCCACTATGAATCTTTCTTT.

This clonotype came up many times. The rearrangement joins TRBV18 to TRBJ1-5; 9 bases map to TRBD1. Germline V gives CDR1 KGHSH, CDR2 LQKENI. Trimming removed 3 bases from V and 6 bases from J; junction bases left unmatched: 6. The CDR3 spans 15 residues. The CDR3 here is CASSPPGQGGQPQHF. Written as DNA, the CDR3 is TGTGCCAGCTCACCCCCGGGACAGGGCGGTCAGCCCCAGCATTTT. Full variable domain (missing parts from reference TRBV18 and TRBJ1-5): NAGVMQNPRHLVRRRGQEARLRCSPMKGHSHVYWYRQLPEEGLKFMVYLQKENIIDESGMPKERFSAEFPKEGPSILRIQQVVRGDSAAYFCASSPPGQGGQPQHFGDGTRLSIL.

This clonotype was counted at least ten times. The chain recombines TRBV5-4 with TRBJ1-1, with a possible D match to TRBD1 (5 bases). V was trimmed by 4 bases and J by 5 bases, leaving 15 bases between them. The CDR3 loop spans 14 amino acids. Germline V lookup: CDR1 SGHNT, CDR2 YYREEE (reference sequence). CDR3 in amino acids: CASSMNSEGTEAFF. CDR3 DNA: TGTGCCAGCAGCATGAACAGCGAGGGGACTGAAGCTTTCTTT.

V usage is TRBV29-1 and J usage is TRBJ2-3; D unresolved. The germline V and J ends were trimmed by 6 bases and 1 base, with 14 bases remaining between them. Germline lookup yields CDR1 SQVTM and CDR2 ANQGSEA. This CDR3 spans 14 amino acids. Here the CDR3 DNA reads TGCAGCGTCGAGCCTTTGCAGGGCACAGATACGCAGTATTTT. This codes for CSVEPLQGTDTQYF.

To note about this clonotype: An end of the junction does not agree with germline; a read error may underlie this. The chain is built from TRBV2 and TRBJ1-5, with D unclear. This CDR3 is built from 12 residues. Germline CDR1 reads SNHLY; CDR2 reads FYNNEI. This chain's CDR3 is CTSSEANQPQHF. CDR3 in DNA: TGTACCAGCAGTGAGGCCAATCAGCCCCAGCATTTT.

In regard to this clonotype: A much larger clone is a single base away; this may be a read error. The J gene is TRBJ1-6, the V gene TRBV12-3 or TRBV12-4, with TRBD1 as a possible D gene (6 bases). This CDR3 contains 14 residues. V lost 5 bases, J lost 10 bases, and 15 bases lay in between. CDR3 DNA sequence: TGTGCCAGCAGTCCCGGACGGGGGCTCTCACCCCTCCACTTT. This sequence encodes CASSPGRGLSPLHF.

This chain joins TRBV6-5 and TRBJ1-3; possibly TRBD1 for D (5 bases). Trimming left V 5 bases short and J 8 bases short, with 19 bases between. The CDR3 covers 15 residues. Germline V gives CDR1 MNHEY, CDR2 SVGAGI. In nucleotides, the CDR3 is TGTGCCAGCAGTGTAATTGTGGGGACTCGATACACCATATATTTT. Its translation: CASSVIVGTRYTIYF.